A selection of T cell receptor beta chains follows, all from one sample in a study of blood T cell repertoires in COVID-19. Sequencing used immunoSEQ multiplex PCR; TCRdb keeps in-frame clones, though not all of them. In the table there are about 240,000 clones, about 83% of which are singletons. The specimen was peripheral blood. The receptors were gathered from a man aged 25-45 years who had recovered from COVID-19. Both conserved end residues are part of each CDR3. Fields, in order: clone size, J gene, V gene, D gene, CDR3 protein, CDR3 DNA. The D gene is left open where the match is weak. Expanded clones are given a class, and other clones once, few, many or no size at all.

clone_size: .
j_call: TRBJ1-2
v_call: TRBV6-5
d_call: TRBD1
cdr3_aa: CASSYAQGSGYGYTF
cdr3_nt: TGTGCCAGCAGTTACGCACAGGGGTCCGGCTATGGCTACACCTTC

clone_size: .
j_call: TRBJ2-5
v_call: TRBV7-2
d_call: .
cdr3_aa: CASSWGGGETQYF
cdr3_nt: TGTGCCAGCAGCTGGGGGGGCGGGGAGACCCAGTACTTC

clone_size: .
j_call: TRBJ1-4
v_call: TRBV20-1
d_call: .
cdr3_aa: CSVSANEKLFF
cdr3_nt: TGCAGCGTATCGGCTAATGAAAAACTGTTTTTT

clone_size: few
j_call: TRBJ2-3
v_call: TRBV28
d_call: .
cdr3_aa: CASSLLAEVADTQYF
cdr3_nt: TGTGCCAGCAGTTTGTTGGCAGAGGTGGCAGATACGCAGTATTTT

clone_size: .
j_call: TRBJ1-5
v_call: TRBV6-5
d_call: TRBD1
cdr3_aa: CASKPGTGTNQPQHF
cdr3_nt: TGTGCCAGCAAACCCGGGACAGGGACCAATCAGCCCCAGCATTTT

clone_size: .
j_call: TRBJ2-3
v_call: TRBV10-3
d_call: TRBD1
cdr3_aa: CAISGQGGDTQYF
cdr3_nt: TGTGCCATCAGTGGACAGGGCGGGGATACGCAGTATTTT

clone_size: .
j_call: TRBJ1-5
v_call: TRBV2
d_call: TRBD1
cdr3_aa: CASSEGQEYNQPQHF
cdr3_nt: TGTGCCAGCAGTGAGGGACAGGAGTACAATCAGCCCCAGCATTTT

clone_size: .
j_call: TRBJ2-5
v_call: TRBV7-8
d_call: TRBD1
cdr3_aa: CASSRDRAETQYF
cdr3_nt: TGTGCCAGCAGCAGGGACAGAGCAGAGACCCAGTACTTC

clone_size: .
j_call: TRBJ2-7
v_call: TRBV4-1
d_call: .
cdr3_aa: CASSPGFEGRSHEQYF
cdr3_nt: TGCGCCAGCAGCCCCGGATTTGAGGGAAGATCCCACGAGCAGTACTTC

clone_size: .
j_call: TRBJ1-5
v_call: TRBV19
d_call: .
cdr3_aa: CASTRWEQKNQPQHF
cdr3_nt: TGTGCCAGTACCCGATGGGAGCAGAAAAATCAGCCCCAGCATTTT

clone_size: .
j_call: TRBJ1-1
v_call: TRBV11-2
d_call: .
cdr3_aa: CASSSPQGPVEAFF
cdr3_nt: TGTGCCAGCAGCTCCCCGCAGGGGCCGGTTGAAGCTTTCTTT

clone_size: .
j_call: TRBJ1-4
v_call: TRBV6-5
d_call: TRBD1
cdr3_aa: CASRPTGINEKLFF
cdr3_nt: TGTGCCAGCAGACCGACAGGGATTAATGAAAAACTGTTTTTT

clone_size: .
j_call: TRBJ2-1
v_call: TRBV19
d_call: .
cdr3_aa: CASSIETGSNEQFF
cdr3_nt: TGTGCCAGTAGTATAGAAACGGGGAGCAATGAGCAGTTCTTC

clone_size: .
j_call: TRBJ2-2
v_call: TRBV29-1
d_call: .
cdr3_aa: CSADRNTGELFF
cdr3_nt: TGCAGCGCTGACAGGAACACCGGGGAGCTGTTTTTT

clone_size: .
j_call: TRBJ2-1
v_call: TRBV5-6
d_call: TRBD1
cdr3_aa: CASSRDRANEQFF
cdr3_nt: TGTGCCAGCAGCCGGGACAGGGCCAATGAGCAGTTCTTC

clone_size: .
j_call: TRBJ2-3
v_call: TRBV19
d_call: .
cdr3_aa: CASSIGGATGYTDTQYF
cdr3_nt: TGTGCCAGTAGTATAGGGGGGGCGACAGGGTACACAGATACGCAGTATTTT

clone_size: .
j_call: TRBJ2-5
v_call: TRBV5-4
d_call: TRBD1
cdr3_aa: CASLDRKKGQETQYF
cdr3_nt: TGTGCCAGTTTGGACAGGAAAAAGGGGCAAGAGACCCAGTACTTC

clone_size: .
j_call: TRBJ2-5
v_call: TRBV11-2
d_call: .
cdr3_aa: CASSLWAAGETQYF
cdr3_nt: TGTGCCAGCAGCTTATGGGCGGCGGGGGAGACCCAGTACTTC

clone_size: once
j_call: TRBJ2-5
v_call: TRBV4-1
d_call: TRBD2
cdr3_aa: CASSQVAGGGETQYF
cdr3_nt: TGCGCCAGCAGCCAAGTCGCGGGGGGGGGAGAGACCCAGTACTTC

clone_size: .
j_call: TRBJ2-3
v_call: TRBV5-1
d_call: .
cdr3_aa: CASSRAVGFSTDTQYF
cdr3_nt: TGCGCCAGCAGCCGAGCGGTGGGGTTCAGCACAGATACGCAGTATTTT

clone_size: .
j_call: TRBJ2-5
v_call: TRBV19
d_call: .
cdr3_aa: CASSIARSETQYF
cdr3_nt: TGTGCCAGTAGTATAGCCAGATCCGAGACCCAGTACTTC

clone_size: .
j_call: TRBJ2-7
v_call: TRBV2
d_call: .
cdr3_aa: CASSESPGRVSYEQYF
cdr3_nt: TGTGCCAGCAGTGAGAGCCCAGGCAGGGTTTCCTACGAGCAGTACTTC

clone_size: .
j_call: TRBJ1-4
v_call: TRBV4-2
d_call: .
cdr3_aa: CASSQEERPNEKLFF
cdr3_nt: TGTGCCAGCAGCCAAGAGGAGAGACCGAATGAAAAACTGTTTTTT

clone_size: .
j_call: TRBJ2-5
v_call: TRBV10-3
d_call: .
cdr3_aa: CAISEGQQETQYF
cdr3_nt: TGTGCCATCAGTGAGGGACAGCAAGAGACCCAGTACTTC

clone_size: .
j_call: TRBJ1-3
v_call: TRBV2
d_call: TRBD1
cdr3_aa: CASRGQGNTIYF
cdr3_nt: TGTGCCAGCAGGGGACAGGGAAACACCATATATTTT

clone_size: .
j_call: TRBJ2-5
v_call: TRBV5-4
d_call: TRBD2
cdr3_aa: CASSPGLAQETQYF
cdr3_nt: TGTGCCAGCAGCCCGGGACTAGCGCAAGAGACCCAGTACTTC

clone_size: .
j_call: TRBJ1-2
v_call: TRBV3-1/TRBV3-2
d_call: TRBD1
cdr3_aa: CASSPRDRGLNLNLKSGYTF
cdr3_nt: TGTGCCAGCAGCCCTCGAGACAGGGGCCTTAACCTCAACCTAAAGTCTGGCTACACCTTC

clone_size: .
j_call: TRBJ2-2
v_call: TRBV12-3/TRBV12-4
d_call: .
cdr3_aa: CASTPQNTGELFF
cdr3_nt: TGTGCCAGCACCCCACAGAACACCGGGGAGCTGTTTTTT

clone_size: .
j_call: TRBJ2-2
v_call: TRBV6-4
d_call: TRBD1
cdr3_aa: CASSGTGFGGELFF
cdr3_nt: TGTGCCAGTTCCGGGACAGGGTTCGGCGGGGAGCTGTTTTTT

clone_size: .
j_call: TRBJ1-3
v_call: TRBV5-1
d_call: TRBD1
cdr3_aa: CASSVDRRSNTIYF
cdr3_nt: TGCGCCAGCAGCGTGGACAGGCGGAGTAACACCATATATTTT

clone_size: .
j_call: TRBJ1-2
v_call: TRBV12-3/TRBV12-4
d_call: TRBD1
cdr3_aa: CASSQDRGLGYTF
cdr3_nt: TGTGCCAGCAGTCAGGACAGGGGTCTCGGCTACACCTTC